This T cell receptor beta chain was sequenced during a study of T cells expressing NK-cell markers. Germline CDR1 reads SGHRS; CDR2 reads YFSETQ. This CDR3 comprises 16 residues. UMIs accompanied the 5'RACE template switching by which TCR beta cDNA was made. TCRdb re-called the 5' RACE reads; every CDR3 protein appears as one record, without DNA. The listing records roughly 390,000 distinct CDR3 sequences. The clonotype originates from a man aged 18-70 years in good health. V usage is TRBV5-1 and J usage is TRBJ2-3; TCRdb names TRBD1, which stays unverified in the absence of DNA. Sequencing was carried out using blood T cells: a sorted CD56 or NKG2C T cell subset, CD4+ or CD8+ T cells, or bulk PBMC T cells (not recorded which). CDR3 sequence reads: CASSAGAGFSTDTQYF.